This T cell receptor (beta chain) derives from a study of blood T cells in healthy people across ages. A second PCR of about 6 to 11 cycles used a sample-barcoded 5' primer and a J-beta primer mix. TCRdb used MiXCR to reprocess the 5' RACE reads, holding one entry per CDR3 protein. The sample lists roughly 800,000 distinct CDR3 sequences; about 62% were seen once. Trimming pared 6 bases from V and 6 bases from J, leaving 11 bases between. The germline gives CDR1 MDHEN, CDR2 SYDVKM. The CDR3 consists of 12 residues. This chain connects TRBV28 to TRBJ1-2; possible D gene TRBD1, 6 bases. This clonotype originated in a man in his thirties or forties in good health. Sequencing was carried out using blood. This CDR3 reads CASSQGWDGYTF. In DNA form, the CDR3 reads TGTGCCAGCAGCCAGGGGTGGGATGGCTACACCTTC.